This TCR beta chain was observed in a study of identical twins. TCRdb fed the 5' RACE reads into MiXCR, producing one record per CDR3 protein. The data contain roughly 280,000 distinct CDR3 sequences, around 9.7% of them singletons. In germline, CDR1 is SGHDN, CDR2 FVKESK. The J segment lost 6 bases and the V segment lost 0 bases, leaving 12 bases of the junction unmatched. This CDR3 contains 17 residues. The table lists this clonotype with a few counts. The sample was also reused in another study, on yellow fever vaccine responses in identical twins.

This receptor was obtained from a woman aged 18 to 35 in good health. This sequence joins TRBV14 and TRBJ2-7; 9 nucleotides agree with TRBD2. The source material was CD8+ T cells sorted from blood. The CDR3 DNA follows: TGTGCCAGCAGCCAAGATTCGAGTAGCGGGAGTCGAGGCGAGCAGTACTTC. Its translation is CASSQDSSSGSRGEQYF.